The rows below give T cell receptor beta chains drawn from one sample of a study of blood T cell repertoires in COVID-19. Generated by immunoSEQ multiplex PCR, the TCRdb table keeps only in-frame clones and is missing some. The table records more than 70,000 clones, around nine tenths of them present only once. Sequences were obtained from peripheral blood. Every receptor here comes from a man older than 75 with active or convalescent COVID-19. CDR3s include the opening cysteine and the closing phenylalanine or tryptophan. Each record gives: J gene, V gene, clone size, D gene, CDR3 protein, CDR3 DNA. A D gene is named only where the DNA matches it firmly. Clone size is given for some rows only: seen once, a few or many times, or a class if the clone is expanded.

TRBJ1-3,TRBV7-6,-,TRBD1,CASSLALGTVGNTIYF,TGTGCCAGCAGCTTAGCGTTAGGGACAGTTGGAAACACCATATATTTT
TRBJ2-7,TRBV7-8,-,-,CASGEGGRAYEQYF,TGTGCCAGCGGCGAAGGGGGGAGGGCCTACGAGCAGTACTTC
TRBJ1-5,TRBV18,-,TRBD1,CASSPPGTGGSNQPQHF,TGTGCCAGCTCACCACCCGGGACAGGGGGTAGCAATCAGCCCCAGCATTTT
TRBJ1-5,TRBV7-2,-,-,CASSLATGQQPQHF,TGTGCCAGCAGCTTAGCGACAGGTCAACAGCCCCAGCATTTT
TRBJ1-1,TRBV5-1,-,-,CASSFSGTEAFF,TGCGCCAGCAGCTTCTCAGGCACTGAAGCTTTCTTT
TRBJ2-3,TRBV11-2,few,-,CASSSRKTTDTQYF,TGTGCCAGCAGCTCCCGTAAGACTACAGATACGCAGTATTTT
TRBJ2-1,TRBV10-2,-,TRBD2,CASSERRERYNEQFF,TGCGCCAGCAGTGAGAGGCGGGAGCGGTACAATGAGCAGTTCTTC
TRBJ2-2,TRBV28,-,TRBD2,CASIPGLGAVGELFF,TGTGCCAGCATTCCGGGACTAGGGGCGGTCGGGGAGCTGTTTTTT
TRBJ2-7,TRBV9,-,-,CASSPDAGSHYEQYF,TGTGCCAGCAGCCCCGATGCAGGGTCTCACTACGAGCAGTACTTC
TRBJ1-6,TRBV6-5,-,-,CASSYTGGDSPLHF,TGTGCCAGCAGTTACACTGGGGGCGATTCACCCCTCCACTTT
TRBJ2-7,TRBV24-1,-,TRBD2,CATSDFATSGRGSYEQYF,TGTGCCACCAGTGATTTCGCGACTAGCGGGAGGGGGTCCTACGAGCAGTACTTC
TRBJ2-1,TRBV5-4,-,TRBD1,CASSADRATYNEQFF,TGTGCCAGCAGCGCGGACAGGGCGACCTACAATGAGCAGTTCTTC
TRBJ2-5,TRBV5-1,-,-,CASSFAGSVETQYF,TGCGCCAGCAGCTTTGCGGGGTCTGTGGAGACCCAGTACTTC
TRBJ2-7,TRBV9,-,TRBD2,CASSVETSGSVQYF,TGTGCCAGCAGCGTCGAGACTAGCGGGAGTGTGCAGTACTTC
TRBJ1-5,TRBV30,once,-,CAWGHRENQPQHF,TGTGCCTGGGGCCACAGAGAAAATCAGCCCCAGCATTTT
TRBJ2-1,TRBV11-2,-,-,CASSTTTQIAYNEQFF,TGTGCCAGCAGCACAACCACCCAGATCGCCTACAATGAGCAGTTCTTC
TRBJ1-1,TRBV25-1,-,-,CASGRSAEAFF,TGTGCCAGTGGGAGGTCGGCTGAAGCTTTCTTT
TRBJ1-1,TRBV9,once,TRBD1,CASSGTGAYTEAFF,TGTGCCAGCAGCGGGACAGGGGCATACACTGAAGCTTTCTTT
TRBJ1-1,TRBV20-1,-,-,CSASKDQGTTEAFF,TGCAGTGCTAGTAAGGACCAGGGGACCACTGAAGCTTTCTTT
TRBJ1-1,TRBV7-3,-,-,CASSPTAGLGGTEAFF,TGTGCCAGCAGCCCAACGGCGGGGTTGGGAGGCACTGAAGCTTTCTTT
TRBJ2-7,TRBV18,-,-,CASSPMGVRSYEQYF,TGTGCCAGCTCACCAATGGGCGTAAGGTCCTACGAGCAGTACTTC
TRBJ1-5,TRBV12-2,-,-,CASRLTGPPRPHDNQPQHF,TGTGCAAGTCGCTTGACAGGTCCGCCAAGGCCCCATGACAATCAGCCTCAGCATTTT
TRBJ2-4,TRBV19,-,-,CASSIGPTFGILAKNIQYF,TGTGCCAGTAGTATAGGGCCCACGTTCGGGATACTAGCCAAAAACATTCAGTACTTC
TRBJ2-1,TRBV10-3,-,-,CAITEGHSSYNEQFF,TGTGCCATCACGGAGGGGCACAGCTCCTACAATGAGCAGTTCTTC
TRBJ2-7,TRBV2,-,TRBD1,CASSLGQGYEQYF,TGTGCCAGCAGTCTGGGACAGGGCTACGAGCAGTACTTC
TRBJ2-5,TRBV5-6,-,-,CASSLPLQETQYF,TGTGCCAGCAGCTTGCCCCTCCAAGAGACCCAGTACTTC
TRBJ2-7,TRBV20-1,few,-,CSASGGIGYEQYF,TGCAGTGCTAGTGGGGGCATCGGGTACGAGCAGTACTTC
TRBJ2-7,TRBV5-1,-,-,CASSLGRGDSYEQYF,TGCGCCAGCAGCTTGGGCAGGGGGGACTCCTACGAGCAGTACTTC
TRBJ2-3,TRBV4-1,-,TRBD2,CASSRLAGGYTDTQYF,TGCGCCAGCAGCCGCCTAGCGGGAGGGTACACAGATACGCAGTATTTT
TRBJ2-7,TRBV9,-,-,CASSPRDINLLAEQYF,TGTGCCAGCAGCCCCCGGGACATTAATTTACTCGCCGAGCAGTACTTC
TRBJ2-7,TRBV5-5,-,-,CASSFQTSYEQYF,TGTGCCAGCAGCTTTCAGACTAGCTACGAGCAGTACTTC
TRBJ2-2,TRBV27,-,-,CASSFWGLNTGELFF,TGTGCCAGCAGTTTTTGGGGACTTAACACCGGGGAGCTGTTTTTT
TRBJ2-1,TRBV28,-,TRBD2,CASSLVASGPYNEQFF,TGTGCCAGCAGTTTAGTCGCTAGCGGACCCTACAATGAGCAGTTCTTC
TRBJ2-5,TRBV9,-,TRBD2,CASSPGLALPGDQYF,TGTGCCAGCAGCCCGGGACTAGCTCTTCCGGGGGACCAGTACTTC
TRBJ1-1,TRBV5-1,-,-,CASSLVPSNTEAFF,TGCGCCAGCAGCTTGGTGCCGAGTAACACTGAAGCTTTCTTT
TRBJ2-3,TRBV6-2/TRBV6-3,-,TRBD2,CASSYQLAGGVDTQYF,TGTGCCAGCAGTTACCAACTAGCGGGAGGGGTAGATACGCAGTATTTT
TRBJ2-3,TRBV5-4,-,TRBD2,CASSGAGTSGGSDTQYF,TGTGCCAGCAGCGGCGCCGGGACTAGCGGTGGTTCAGATACGCAGTATTTT
TRBJ2-5,TRBV27,-,TRBD2,CASSLRRAGGETQYF,TGTGCCAGCAGTTTAAGGAGGGCGGGAGGGGAGACCCAGTACTTC
TRBJ1-2,TRBV4-1,-,-,CASSQGINYGYTF,TGCGCCAGCAGCCAAGGTATTAACTATGGCTACACCTTC
TRBJ2-1,TRBV15,-,-,CATSRTSSSYNEQFF,TGTGCCACCAGCCGGACTTCCAGCTCCTACAATGAGCAGTTCTTC
TRBJ1-3,TRBV2,-,-,CASITAASGNTIYF,TGTGCCAGCATTACAGCCGCCTCTGGAAACACCATATATTTT
TRBJ2-1,TRBV20-1,once,TRBD2,CSASVRTSGSREQFF,TGCAGTGCTAGTGTAAGGACTAGCGGGAGTCGGGAGCAGTTCTTC
TRBJ2-7,TRBV2,few,TRBD1,CASRIGTGQYEQYF,TGTGCCAGCAGGATAGGGACAGGCCAGTACGAGCAGTACTTC
TRBJ1-6,TRBV11-2,-,TRBD1,CASSSIPGGARRSPLHF,TGTGCCAGCAGCTCCATCCCAGGGGGCGCCAGGAGATCACCCCTCCACTTT
TRBJ2-1,TRBV14,-,-,CASSQESSGHEQFF,TGTGCCAGCAGCCAAGAATCGAGCGGCCATGAGCAGTTCTTC
TRBJ2-1,TRBV2,-,TRBD2,CASSLRTSGPSYNEQFF,TGTGCCAGCAGCCTTCGGACTAGCGGTCCCTCCTACAATGAGCAGTTCTTC